The clone carrying this TCR beta chain has ten or more counts. Antigen: not known. Through template switching, a universal primer site was introduced, and the cDNA contained unique molecular identifiers. Via MiXCR, TCRdb re-called the 5' RACE reads, giving one row per CDR3 protein. This sample has 200,000 to 300,000 distinct CDR3 sequences, with roughly a tenth found just once. The entry originates in a study of identical twins. Study-wide results and limits: Shared out-of-frame alpha sequences (those common to twins) showed excess low generation probability.

The receptor's source is a man aged 50 to 60 in good health. Sequences were obtained from memory T cells sorted from blood.

Here the CDR3 DNA reads TGTGCCAGCAGGATGACAGGGCATAATTCACCCCTCCACTTT. Protein sequence: CASRMTGHNSPLHF. The chain couples TRBV6-1 to TRBJ1-6, with 7 bases lining up with TRBD1. CDR3 length equals 14 residues. Germline lookup yields CDR1 MNHNS and CDR2 SASEGT. The V and J ends lost 6 bases and 5 bases, in that order; junction bases with no gene match: 4.